The 27 T cell receptor beta chains given below trace back to one sample, sequenced in a study of cytomegalovirus exposure and HLA in healthy donors. TCRdb's copy holds only in-frame clones and misses some; the assay was immunoSEQ multiplex PCR. The data hold fewer than 200,000 clones, with around nine tenths observed a single time. Source material: PBMCs. Source of these receptors: a woman between 25 and 40 years old in good health and CMV-seronegative.

The genes are TRBV27 and TRBJ1-2, with 9 bases aligning to TRBD1. Germline V gene sequence: CDR1 MNHEY, CDR2 SMNVEV (reference sequence). Germline trimming cut 5 bases from V and 3 bases from J; bases unmatched to any gene: 4. The CDR3 is made up of 14 amino acids. The DNA for the CDR3 is TGTGCCAGCAGTCAAGGGACAGGGTACTATGGCTACACCTTC. Amino acid sequence: CASSQGTGYYGYTF.

This chain links TRBV6-1 with TRBJ2-7; no firm D call. The V end was cut by 1 base, the J end by 3 bases, with 7 bases between. This CDR3 has 13 residues. CDR1 and CDR2 (germline): MNHNS, SASEGT. CDR3 residues: CASSEDGGYEQYF. In DNA form, the CDR3 reads TGTGCCAGCAGTGAAGACGGCGGCTACGAGCAGTACTTC.

The rearrangement uses TRBV29-1 and TRBJ2-1; weak D call: TRBD2 (5 bases). This CDR3 is built from 14 residues. Trimming took 6 bases from V and 4 from J, leaving 16 bases between them. The V gene's germline CDR1 is SQVTM and CDR2 ANQGSEA. The chain's CDR3 is CSVLLEGYYNEQFF. Written as DNA, the CDR3 is TGCAGCGTCTTACTAGAGGGATATTACAATGAGCAGTTCTTC.

J is TRBJ2-1 and V is TRBV6-1, with TRBD2 matching 10 bases. Germline CDR1 MNHNS, CDR2 SASEGT. The CDR3 extends over 15 amino acids. The J segment lost 10 bases and the V segment lost 7 bases, leaving 13 bases of the junction unmatched. The CDR3 reads CASKGSRVLAGEQFF. The CDR3, as DNA: TGTGCCAGCAAGGGGTCCAGGGTACTAGCGGGGGAGCAGTTCTTC.

This clone was detected a few times. V is TRBV6-1 and J is TRBJ1-2; tentative D call: TRBD1 (6 bases). Per the germline V gene, CDR1 is MNHNS and CDR2 is SASEGT. Trimming shortened V by 6 bases and J by 4 bases, and 18 bases separated the two germline ends. This CDR3 is built from 15 residues. Written as DNA, the CDR3 is TGTGCCAGCAGAAGCGGACAGAATCAAATCTATGGCTACACCTTC. Encoded protein: CASRSGQNQIYGYTF.

CDR3 in amino acids: CASSLYRDNEKLFF. The CDR3 nucleotides read TGTGCCAGCAGCTTATACAGGGATAATGAAAAACTGTTTTTT. The V and J genes are TRBV11-2 and TRBJ1-4, with D perhaps TRBD1 (6 bases). Trimming took off 2 bases at V and 4 bases at J, with 8 bases between the two ends. Germline V gives CDR1 SGHAT, CDR2 FQNNGV. This CDR3 has 14 amino acids.

The chain employs TRBV5-4 and TRBJ1-2; D call uncertain. V shed 0 bases and J shed 2 bases, with 8 bases lying between them. This CDR3 is built from 14 residues. Germline V CDR1 and CDR2: SGHNT, YYREEE (reference sequence). The CDR3 bases are TGTGCCAGCAGCTTGGTGACGGGAAACTATGGCTACACCTTC. Encoded protein: CASSLVTGNYGYTF.

This clone was seen just once. The chain recombines TRBV2 with TRBJ2-5, with unresolved D. The V and J ends lost 3 bases and 1 base respectively, with 6 bases between them. The CDR3 sequence is 13 residues long. Germline assignment: CDR1 SNHLY and CDR2 FYNNEI. In nucleotides, the CDR3 is TGTGCCAGCAGTGATGGCTTCCAAGAGACCCAGTACTTC. This gives the protein CASSDGFQETQYF.

The chain combines TRBV7-6 with TRBJ2-7, with a weak D call TRBD2 (6 bases). The CDR3 runs 15 residues. Germline CDR1 SGHVS, CDR2 FNYEAQ. V lost 3 bases and J lost 0, with 12 bases in between. CDR3 in DNA: TGTGCCAGCAGCTTTTCCCCAGCGGGCTCCTACGAGCAGTACTTC. Amino acid sequence: CASSFSPAGSYEQYF.

The V call is TRBV2, the J call TRBJ1-1, with D perhaps matching TRBD1 (6 bases). The CDR3 consists of 14 residues. V was pared by 3 bases and J by 0 bases, with 8 bases between. In germline, CDR1 is SNHLY, CDR2 FYNNEI. The CDR3 loop is CASSDGQMNTEAFF. CDR3 in DNA: TGTGCCAGCAGTGATGGACAGATGAACACTGAAGCTTTCTTT. Variable domain in full (rest from reference TRBV2 and TRBJ1-1): EPEVTQTPSHQVTQMGQEVILRCVPISNHLYFYWYRQILGQKVEFLVSFYNNEISEKSEIFDDQFSVERPDGSNFTLKIRSTKLEDSAMYFCASSDGQMNTEAFFGQGTRLTVV.

The chain uses TRBV5-1 and TRBJ2-7; 8 nucleotides line up with TRBD1. Germline trimming cut 1 base from V and 5 bases from J; bases unmatched to any gene: 14. This CDR3 is 17 amino acids long. Germline CDR1 is SGHRS and CDR2 is YFSETQ. CDR3 DNA: TGCGCCAGCAGCTTGACCCTATCCGGGACAGGAGTACACGAGCAGTACTTC. Amino acid sequence: CASSLTLSGTGVHEQYF.

The chain joins TRBV19 to TRBJ1-2, with TRBD1 matching 8 bases. This CDR3 is built from 13 residues. Germline loops: CDR1 LNHDA, CDR2 SQIVND (reference sequence). V lost 5 bases, J lost 8 bases, and 7 bases stayed unmatched. CDR3 in DNA: TGTGCCAGTAGTCCCGGACAGGGCTTGGGCTACACCTTC. Translation gives CASSPGQGLGYTF. The variable domain in full, with the rest retrieved from reference TRBV19 and TRBJ1-2, is DGGITQSPKYLFRKEGQNVTLSCEQNLNHDAMYWYRQDPGQGLRLIYYSQIVNDFQKGDIAEGYSVSREKKESFPLTVTSAQKNPTAFYLCASSPGQGLGYTFGSGTRLTVV.

The genes are TRBV7-2 and TRBJ2-3, with TRBD2 matching 7 bases. J lost 0 bases, V lost 3 bases, and 3 bases had no gene match. Germline CDR1 and CDR2: SGHTA and FQGNSA. There are 15 residues in the CDR3. CDR3 loop: CASSFLAASTDTQYF. The CDR3 nucleotides read TGTGCCAGCAGCTTTCTAGCGGCTAGCACAGATACGCAGTATTTT.

The V and J genes are TRBV7-6 and TRBJ2-1; 10 bases match TRBD2. Looked up from germline, CDR1 is SGHVS and CDR2 is FNYEAQ. This CDR3 contains 17 residues. The junction had 10 bases not matched to a gene; V was cut back by 0 bases and J by 8 bases. CDR3 in amino acids: CASSLASLAGDWDEQFF. CDR3 nucleotide sequence: TGTGCCAGCAGCTTAGCGTCGCTAGCGGGGGATTGGGATGAGCAGTTCTTC.

V and J are TRBV19 and TRBJ1-6; 7 bases match TRBD1. Per germline, CDR1 LNHDA and CDR2 SQIVND (reference sequence). The ends lost 2 bases at V and 7 bases at J; junction bases unmatched: 2. The CDR3 is 14 residues long. The CDR3 DNA sequence: TGTGCCAGTAGTATACAGGGGGTGAATTCACCCCTCCACTTT. Residues: CASSIQGVNSPLHF. The whole variable domain, remainder taken from reference TRBV19 and TRBJ1-6, is DGGITQSPKYLFRKEGQNVTLSCEQNLNHDAMYWYRQDPGQGLRLIYYSQIVNDFQKGDIAEGYSVSREKKESFPLTVTSAQKNPTAFYLCASSIQGVNSPLHFGNGTRLTVT.

This chain uses TRBV5-6 with TRBJ1-4; TRBD1 might be the D (5 bases). This CDR3 is 18 amino acids long. V lost 0 bases, J lost 6 bases, and 21 bases lay in between. Germline CDR1 SGHDT, CDR2 YYEEEE. CDR3 nucleotide sequence: TGTGCCAGCAGCTTGGAAATTTGGGGTAGGGGCCAAGATGAAAAACTGTTTTTT. It specifies CASSLEIWGRGQDEKLFF.

The rearrangement links TRBV10-3 to TRBJ1-2; tentatively, D is TRBD1 (6 bases). This CDR3 is 14 amino acids long. The germline V gene encodes CDR1 ENHRY and CDR2 SYGVKD. The V end was cut by 3 bases, the J end by 1 base, with 9 bases between. The DNA of the CDR3 is TGTGCCATCAGTGAACTACAGGGTAACTATGGCTACACCTTC. Translation gives CAISELQGNYGYTF.

The chain joins TRBV4-2 to TRBJ1-4, with D possibly being TRBD1 (6 bases). V was clipped by 4 bases and J by 14 bases, with 20 bases between them. CDR3 length: 14 residues. Per the germline V gene, CDR1 is LGHNA and CDR2 is YNFKEQ. The CDR3 DNA reads as TGTGCCAGCAGCCCGGGACACCCCAAGCTGGGGCTGTTTTTT. Encoded protein: CASSPGHPKLGLFF.

The chain combines TRBV27 with TRBJ2-3; D is uncertain. CDR1 is MNHEY, CDR2 SMNVEV, per germline (reference sequence). V was trimmed by 5 bases and J by 0 bases, leaving 12 bases between them. The CDR3 length is 15 residues. The CDR3 DNA reads as TGTGCCAGCAGTCCCCCCGGAGCTAGCACAGATACGCAGTATTTT. It translates to CASSPPGASTDTQYF.

This clone was seen once. CDR3 sequence: CASRPIPAWGDRVGGEQFF. As DNA, the CDR3 is TGTGCCAGTAGGCCGATCCCTGCTTGGGGGGACAGGGTGGGTGGTGAGCAGTTCTTC. The V gene is TRBV19, the J gene TRBJ2-1; 9 positions agree with TRBD1. The length of the CDR3 is 19 residues. V lost 6 bases to trimming and J lost 9 bases; unmatched junction nucleotides: 24. Per germline, CDR1 LNHDA and CDR2 SQIVND (reference sequence).

V gene TRBV6-5 combines with J gene TRBJ1-6, with TRBD1 matching 7 bases. This CDR3 is 15 amino acids long. The V gene end was trimmed by 4 bases and the J gene end by 7 bases; junction bases not matched to a gene: 7. Germline lookup yields CDR1 MNHEY and CDR2 SVGAGI. This CDR3 reads CASSLKGAENSPLHF. The CDR3 bases are TGTGCCAGCAGTTTAAAGGGGGCAGAGAATTCACCCCTCCACTTT.

The V and J genes are TRBV10-3 and TRBJ2-1; 7 bases are shared with TRBD1. Germline CDR1 is ENHRY and CDR2 is SYGVKD. V shed 3 bases, J shed 2 bases, and the junction held 4 bases outside the gene matches. This CDR3 spans 15 amino acids. The CDR3 DNA sequence: TGTGCCATCAGTGAACAGGGGAATACCTACAATGAGCAGTTCTTC. This sequence encodes CAISEQGNTYNEQFF.

The V gene is TRBV2, the J gene TRBJ2-7, with D uncertain. The CDR3 has 10 residues. Germline V gene data show CDR1 as SNHLY and CDR2 as FYNNEI. Trimming cost V 6 bases and J 6 bases, with 6 bases left between them. This chain's CDR3 is CASRGSEQYF. CDR3 bases: TGTGCCAGCAGGGGCAGCGAGCAGTACTTC. The full variable domain, its missing parts supplied by reference TRBV2 and TRBJ2-7, is EPEVTQTPSHQVTQMGQEVILRCVPISNHLYFYWYRQILGQKVEFLVSFYNNEISEKSEIFDDQFSVERPDGSNFTLKIRSTKLEDSAMYFCASRGSEQYFGPGTRLTVT.

The chain has TRBV6-4 and TRBJ2-6; perhaps TRBD1 as D (5 bases). Trimming cost V 2 bases and J 3 bases, with 14 bases left between them. The CDR3 is 17 residues long. From germline, CDR1 is MRHNA and CDR2 SNTAGT. The CDR3 nucleotides are TGTGCCAGCAGTGACGGCGCCAGGGCGAGTGGGGCCAACGTCCTGACTTTC. This encodes CASSDGARASGANVLTF.

V is TRBV27 and J is TRBJ2-7; D remains ambiguous. The CDR3 spans 13 residues. Trimming pared 6 bases from V and 0 bases from J, leaving 9 bases between. Germline V gene sequence: CDR1 MNHEY, CDR2 SMNVEV (reference sequence). The CDR3: CASSLTLSYEQYF. CDR3 nucleotide sequence: TGTGCCAGCAGCTTGACTCTCTCCTACGAGCAGTACTTC.

The CDR3 coding sequence is TGTGCCACCAGCAATCCACCGGGACTAGAGCAGTTCTTC. Protein: CATSNPPGLEQFF. The chain employs TRBV15 and TRBJ2-1; 7 nucleotides agree with TRBD2. This CDR3 region has 13 residues. V dropped 4 bases and J dropped 10; count of bases not matched to a gene: 7. The germline V gene encodes CDR1 LNHNV and CDR2 YYDKDF (reference sequence). The full variable domain, in which reference TRBV15 and TRBJ2-1 provide the parts outside the CDR3, is DAMVIQNPRYQVTQFGKPVTLSCSQTLNHNVMYWYQQKSSQAPKLLFHYYDKDFNNEADTPDNFQSRRPNTSFCFLDIRSPGLGDTAMYLCATSNPPGLEQFFGPGTRLTVL.

This chain connects TRBV4-3 to TRBJ2-7; a weak D match, TRBD2 (6 bases). This CDR3 spans 14 amino acids. CDR1 LGHNA and CDR2 YSLEER come from the germline V gene. Trimming removed 0 bases from V and 6 bases from J, with 12 bases in between. For the CDR3, the DNA is TGCGCCAGCAGCCAAGACGCAGGAGGGCTCGAGCAGTACTTC. Translated: CASSQDAGGLEQYF.